One and the same sample provided the 30 T cell receptor beta chains below, sequenced in a study of TIL therapy for anti-PD-1-resistant metastatic lung cancer. The immunoSEQ assay was v3. The assay was immunoSEQ multiplex PCR, and TCRdb's table has in-frame clones only and misses some. Found here are about 50,000 clones, approximately 86% of them singletons; the top ten hold 5%. As to time point: pre-treatment sample, taken before nivolumab and TIL therapy. This material consisted of blood, taken at baseline. These receptors were obtained from a person aged 30 to 80 with non-small cell lung cancer.

The chain joins TRBV7-3 to TRBJ2-2, with D maybe TRBD2 (6 bases). Germline V gene sequence: CDR1 SGHTA, CDR2 FQGTGA. V lost 0 bases, J lost 3 bases, and 8 bases lay in between. This CDR3 contains 15 residues. CDR3 coding DNA: TGTGCCAGCAGCTTAACCCGGGAGCACACCGGGGAGCTGTTTTTT. Its translation is CASSLTREHTGELFF.

The rearrangement links TRBV27 to TRBJ2-3, with 11 bases that match TRBD2. This CDR3 region has 17 residues. CDR1 is MNHEY, CDR2 SMNVEV, per germline (reference sequence). J was trimmed by 1 base and V by 3 bases; bases with no gene match: 6. The CDR3 DNA follows: TGTGCCAGCAGTTTCTCTACGGGACTAGCGGGCACAGATACGCAGTATTTT. It encodes CASSFSTGLAGTDTQYF.

This clone appeared once. V usage is TRBV27 and J usage is TRBJ2-1; the match to TRBD2 covers 7 bases. The ends lost 3 bases at V and 5 bases at J; junction bases unmatched: 10. CDR1 is MNHEY and CDR2 is SMNVEV in the germline V gene (reference sequence). CDR3 length: 16 amino acids. The CDR3 region has the DNA TGTGCCAGCAGTTTTCTGGCGGGGAGGGCAGACAATGAGCAGTTCTTC. Translated: CASSFLAGRADNEQFF.

The V and J genes are TRBV25-1 and TRBJ2-7; D possibly matches TRBD1 or TRBD2 (5 bases each). Germline V gene lookup returns CDR1 MGHDK and CDR2 SYGVNS. The CDR3 has 13 residues. The germline V and J ends were trimmed by 7 bases and 3 bases, with 13 bases remaining between them. The DNA for the CDR3 is TGTGCCAGCACCGCCGGGACCCACTACGAGCAGTACTTC. Its protein is CASTAGTHYEQYF.

This clone was found a few times. The chain joins TRBV5-1 to TRBJ2-3; D uncertain. Germline CDR1 is SGHRS and CDR2 is YFSETQ. This CDR3 has 12 amino acids. Trimming shortened V by 1 base and J by 3 bases, and 3 bases separated the two germline ends. The CDR3 DNA sequence: TGCGCCAGCAGCTTGAAAACAGATACGCAGTATTTT. Its translation is CASSLKTDTQYF.

The rearrangement uses TRBV28 and TRBJ1-3; D is undetermined. V was clipped by 6 bases and J by 0 bases, with 9 bases between them. Germline V lookup: CDR1 MDHEN, CDR2 SYDVKM. The CDR3 spans 14 residues. CDR3 sequence: CASSPGPSGNTIYF. DNA of the CDR3: TGTGCCAGCAGCCCCGGGCCCTCTGGAAACACCATATATTTT.

The chain links TRBV3-1 (or the pseudogene TRBV3-2) to TRBJ1-3; maybe TRBD1 (5 bases). V lost 6 bases to trimming and J lost 0 bases, with 12 bases between them. Germline assignment: CDR1 LGHDT and CDR2 YNNKEL (reference sequence). CDR3 length: 15 amino acids. DNA for the CDR3: TGTGCCAGCAGTCAACAGGACCTCTCTGGAAACACCATATATTTT. Residues: CASSQQDLSGNTIYF.

The gene calls are TRBV15 and TRBJ2-7; TRBD1 matches 9 bases. The CDR3 extends over 16 amino acids. Germline V CDR1 and CDR2: LNHNV, YYDKDF (reference sequence). V shed 2 bases and J 5 bases; nucleotides not matched to a gene: 10. The CDR3 DNA sequence: TGTGCCACCAGCAGACCTCCCGGACAGGGGTCGGACGAGCAGTACTTC. Its translation is CATSRPPGQGSDEQYF.

The V call is TRBV5-6, the J call TRBJ2-7; D may be TRBD1 or TRBD2 (5 bases each). The CDR3 is made up of 15 amino acids. The V gene lost 5 bases and the J gene lost 4 bases, with 19 bases spanning the gap. The V gene's germline CDR1 is SGHDT and CDR2 YYEEEE. This CDR3 is CASRIGTWRAYEQYF. CDR3 DNA: TGTGCCAGCAGAATCGGGACCTGGCGAGCATACGAGCAGTACTTC.

J is TRBJ2-5 and V is TRBV9; a possible D gene is TRBD2 (6 bases). The CDR3 has 14 amino acids. CDR1 SGDLS and CDR2 YYNGEE come from the germline V gene. Trimming shortened V by 0 bases and J by 3 bases, and 9 bases separated the two germline ends. The DNA of the CDR3 is TGTGCCAGCAGCGTAGATGCGGGAAAAGAGACCCAGTACTTC. This sequence encodes CASSVDAGKETQYF.

Only one count was recorded for this clone. The genes are TRBV12-3 or TRBV12-4 and TRBJ1-2, with a tentative D call TRBD1 (5 bases). V was pared by 5 bases and J by 4 bases, with 11 bases between. The CDR3 consists of 13 residues. This CDR3 reads CASSRLGGYGYTF. In DNA, the CDR3 is TGTGCCAGCAGTCGTTTGGGGGGCTATGGCTACACCTTC.

The sample holds one count of this clone. The rearrangement uses TRBV4-3 and TRBJ2-3; 8 bases map to TRBD2. Unmatched junction bases numbered 13, after V lost 5 bases and J lost 6 bases. The CDR3 length is 16 residues. The germline CDR1 and CDR2 sequences are LGHNA and YSLEER. The chain's CDR3 is CASSARSGGVGDTQYF. The CDR3 nucleotides read TGCGCCAGCAGCGCACGTTCCGGGGGGGTTGGGGATACGCAGTATTTT.

This chain joins TRBV5-4 and TRBJ2-5, with TRBD2 identical over 12 bases. Germline assignment: CDR1 SGHNT and CDR2 YYREEE (reference sequence). The CDR3 loop spans 15 amino acids. J lost 4 bases, V lost 3 bases, and 4 bases had no gene match. CDR3 residues: CASSSGTSGPETQYF. For the CDR3, the DNA is TGTGCCAGCAGCTCCGGGACTAGCGGGCCAGAGACCCAGTACTTC.

This rearrangement joins TRBV7-8 to TRBJ2-2; perhaps TRBD2 as D (5 bases). Germline CDR1 SGHVS, CDR2 FQNEAQ. The CDR3 is 15 residues long. V lost 0 bases, J lost 6 bases, and 11 bases lay in between. CDR3 in DNA: TGTGCCAGCAGCTTAGCTTTAACCGGGGCCGGGGAGCTGTTTTTT. Protein product: CASSLALTGAGELFF.

The chain is built from TRBV5-6 and TRBJ2-5, with TRBD1 matching over 10 bases. This CDR3 spans 14 amino acids. Germline V gene sequence: CDR1 SGHDT, CDR2 YYEEEE. V trimming: 4 bases; J trimming: 5 bases; junction bases outside the gene matches: 5. The CDR3, as DNA: TGTGCCAGCAGCAAGACAGGGGGCACGGAGACCCAGTACTTC. Amino acids: CASSKTGGTETQYF.

This clone was counted a few times. The gene calls are TRBV13 and TRBJ1-6, with TRBD1 matching over 7 bases. CDR3 length: 14 residues. Germline values: CDR1 PRHDT, CDR2 FYEKMQ (reference sequence). The junction had 2 bases not matched to a gene; V was cut back by 5 bases and J by 4 bases. CDR3 bases: TGTGCCAGCAGCCCGGGACAGTATAATTCACCCCTCCACTTT. It codes for CASSPGQYNSPLHF.

The genes are TRBV7-8 and TRBJ2-2; possibly TRBD1 for D (6 bases). V gave up 2 bases and J gave up 5 bases, with 12 bases separating them. The CDR3 is made up of 15 amino acids. Germline V CDR1 and CDR2: SGHVS, FQNEAQ. CDR3 amino acids: CASSLRGDNTGELFF. CDR3 sequence (DNA): TGTGCCAGCAGCTTACGAGGGGACAATACCGGGGAGCTGTTTTTT.

V gene TRBV3-1 (or the pseudogene TRBV3-2) combines with J gene TRBJ2-7, with 10 bases matching TRBD2. Germline lookup yields CDR1 LGHDT and CDR2 YNNKEL (reference sequence). The CDR3 contains 14 residues. V lost 1 base and J lost 3; bases outside the gene matches: 0. CDR3 DNA: TGTGCCAGCAGCCAAGGGACTAGCGGCTACGAGCAGTACTTC. It codes for CASSQGTSGYEQYF.

V is TRBV5-1 and J is TRBJ2-1, with 9 nucleotides matching TRBD2. V lost 4 bases to trimming and J lost 7 bases; unmatched junction nucleotides: 9. The CDR3 extends over 15 amino acids. Germline CDR1 and CDR2: SGHRS and YFSETQ. The CDR3 sequence: CASSPAGGLGNEQFF. The CDR3 nucleotides read TGCGCCAGCAGCCCGGCGGGAGGGTTAGGGAATGAGCAGTTCTTC.

The rearrangement joins TRBV7-8 to TRBJ1-1, with D tentatively TRBD1 (5 bases). The CDR3 loop spans 14 amino acids. V was clipped by 0 bases and J by 4 bases, with 9 bases between them. Per the germline V gene, CDR1 is SGHVS and CDR2 is FQNEAQ. CDR3 DNA sequence: TGTGCCAGCAGCTTAGCAGGGGTGGGCACTGAAGCTTTCTTT. Translating it yields CASSLAGVGTEAFF.

The chain has TRBV11-2 and TRBJ2-2; a weak D match, TRBD1 (6 bases). This CDR3 comprises 15 residues. Trimming took off 4 bases at V and 4 bases at J, with 13 bases between the two ends. Germline-derived CDR1 and CDR2 are SGHAT and FQNNGV. The CDR3 DNA follows: TGTGCCAGCAGCTCGTCCCTACAGGGCACCGGGGAGCTGTTTTTT. It specifies CASSSSLQGTGELFF.

The chain uses TRBV7-2 and TRBJ2-7, with D unclear. The length of the CDR3 is 15 residues. V shed 2 bases and J shed 4 bases, with 15 bases lying between them. Per the germline V gene, CDR1 is SGHTA and CDR2 is FQGNSA. The CDR3 here is CASSLIGHPGYEQYF. CDR3 DNA: TGTGCCAGCAGCTTAATTGGGCACCCCGGGTACGAGCAGTACTTC.

This chain connects TRBV27 to TRBJ2-2, with 10 nucleotides matching TRBD2. CDR1 is MNHEY, CDR2 SMNVEV, per germline (reference sequence). The junction had 3 bases not matched to a gene; V was cut back by 3 bases and J by 5 bases. This CDR3 comprises 15 residues. Written as DNA, the CDR3 is TGTGCCAGCAGTTTCTCTAGCGGGGGTACCGGGGAGCTGTTTTTT. It is translated as CASSFSSGGTGELFF.

The rearrangement joins TRBV28 to TRBJ1-2; 7 positions match TRBD1. The germline V gene encodes CDR1 MDHEN and CDR2 SYDVKM. The CDR3 sequence is 17 residues long. J was trimmed by 5 bases and V by 1 base; bases with no gene match: 13. CDR3 DNA: TGTGCCAGCAGTTTATCTTCCGGGACAGCAAAGCCTTATGGCTACACCTTC. This gives the protein CASSLSSGTAKPYGYTF.

This clone is a singleton in its sample. This chain links TRBV3-1 (or the pseudogene TRBV3-2) with TRBJ1-5, with D perhaps TRBD1 (5 bases). V lost 4 bases, J lost 2 bases, and 12 bases lay in between. Germline-derived CDR1 and CDR2 are LGHDT and YNNKEL (reference sequence). The CDR3 is made up of 15 amino acids. CDR3 residues: CASSPGGSRNQPQHF. The CDR3 DNA reads as TGTGCCAGCAGCCCCGGGGGTTCCCGCAATCAGCCCCAGCATTTT.

This chain links TRBV19 with TRBJ1-2, with no clear D. The V and J ends lost 1 base and 2 bases respectively, with 11 bases between them. The CDR3 runs 15 residues. Germline V gene lookup returns CDR1 LNHDA and CDR2 SQIVND (reference sequence). CDR3 protein: CASSIAYTPNYGYTF. The CDR3 DNA is TGTGCCAGTAGTATAGCCTACACTCCAAACTATGGCTACACCTTC.

The chain uses TRBV6-5 and TRBJ2-7; 7 nucleotides align to TRBD1. The germline CDR1 and CDR2 sequences are MNHEY and SVGAGI. The length of the CDR3 is 13 residues. V shed 6 bases and J 3 bases; nucleotides not matched to a gene: 5. The CDR3 spells CASRRQGSYEQYF. The CDR3 nucleotides read TGTGCCAGCAGAAGACAGGGAAGCTACGAGCAGTACTTC.

V is TRBV7-2 and J is TRBJ2-6, with TRBD1 matching over 9 bases. CDR1 and CDR2 (germline): SGHTA, FQGNSA. The trim removed 4 bases at V and 2 bases at J, leaving 3 bases unmatched. The CDR3 runs to 16 residues. Here the CDR3 reads CASSSGTGTGANVLTF. The CDR3 nucleotides read TGTGCCAGCAGCTCCGGGACAGGGACTGGGGCCAACGTCCTGACTTTC.

V usage is TRBV6-5 and J usage is TRBJ1-2; D call uncertain. Deletions cut 6 bases from V and 0 bases from J, with 8 bases between. Germline CDR1 reads MNHEY; CDR2 reads SVGAGI. The CDR3 is 13 amino acids. CDR3 residues: CASSRGSNYGYTF. The CDR3 DNA reads TGTGCCAGCAGCCGAGGTTCTAACTATGGCTACACCTTC.

The chain links TRBV24-1 to TRBJ2-1, with D possibly matching TRBD2 (5 bases). Trimming removed 5 bases from V and 10 bases from J, with 11 bases in between. CDR1 and CDR2 (germline): KGHDR, SFDVKD. The CDR3 sequence is 12 residues long. The CDR3 is CATSGGLAEQFF. The CDR3 DNA reads TGTGCCACCAGTGGAGGGCTGGCGGAGCAGTTCTTC.